The sequence of this T cell receptor (beta chain) was determined in a study of cytomegalovirus exposure and HLA in healthy donors. General study points: In an earlier analysis, in roughly 580 donors, most V segments appeared productive either ~90% or ~30% of the time. Researchers reported in a later analysis that common viral pathogens appeared linked to several top clusters. Analyzed later, association rates of TCRs varied across HLA loci, with DRB1 most and HLA-C fewest.

Remarks on this clone: What it binds is unknown.

Vbeta (60) and Jbeta (13) primers were used in the PCR. The data were produced by immunoSEQ multiplex PCR, yet TCRdb's version contains in-frame clones alone and is incomplete. The table has around 98,000 clones, 70% seen once. The V gene's germline CDR1 is SGHTA and CDR2 FQGNSA. The CDR3 consists of 15 residues. The V and J ends lost 5 bases and 5 bases, in that order; junction bases with no gene match: 7. The chain links TRBV7-2 to TRBJ2-7; 12 bases align to TRBD1. The source material was PBMCs. This receptor was obtained from a man in his forties or fifties in good health and CMV-seronegative. Written as DNA, the CDR3 is TGTGCCAGCAGCAGACTCGGGACAGGGGGCCACGAGCAGTACTTC. It encodes CASSRLGTGGHEQYF.